This TCR beta chain was sequenced for a study of T cells in Graves' hyperthyroidism and ophthalmopathy. Study observations and caveats: The model identified upcoming ophthalmopathy a median about 7.1 months ahead of onset. Within blood appeared most thyroid clonotypes that had expanded above 0.001.

Regions amplified from RNA transcripts were the TCR beta CDR3 regions. In the first-round RT-PCR of the TCR CDR3, the HTBI primer set was used. TCRdb passed the multiplex PCR reads through MiXCR, listing each CDR3 protein once. The data show under 450,000 distinct CDR3 sequences, less than 20% seen once. Based on clinical symptoms, serum thyroxine and TRAb, thyroid ultrasound and orbital computed tomography, diagnoses were reached. Trimming took 5 bases from V and 1 from J; bases not matched to a gene: 5. The CDR3 is 15 residues long. Germline V gene sequence: CDR1 KGHSH, CDR2 LQKENI. This clonotype has only a few counts. No antigen is known for it. A much larger clone lies a single base off, so this may be a read error.

The chain couples TRBV18 to TRBJ2-1, with 7 bases fitting TRBD2. The receptor comes from a young woman with Graves' hyperthyroidism. Source material: blood. This CDR3 is CASSCREGSYNEQFF. The CDR3 DNA sequence: TGTGCCAGCTCATGCAGGGAGGGTTCCTACAATGAGCAGTTCTTC. The complete variable domain, with remaining parts taken from reference TRBV18 and TRBJ2-1, reads NAGVMQNPRHLVRRRGQEARLRCSPMKGHSHVYWYRQLPEEGLKFMVYLQKENIIDESGMPKERFSAEFPKEGPSILRIQQVVRGDSAAYFCASSCREGSYNEQFFGPGTRLTVL.